A single T cell receptor (beta chain) is shown here with its context. The data originate from a study of radiotherapy plus CTLA-4 blockade in lung cancer. The V and J ends lost 6 bases and 4 bases, in that order; junction bases with no gene match: 17. Germline CDR1 and CDR2: SNHLY and FYNNEI. The CDR3 runs to 17 residues. Repertoires were generated with immunoSEQ multiplex PCR, while TCRdb's copy carries only in-frame clones and drops some. The sample contains around 100,000 clones, 60% to 75% of which appear only once. Material: peripheral blood, obtained from a patient treated with radiotherapy plus ipilimumab. V and J are TRBV2 and TRBJ2-5; 7 bases are shared with TRBD2. The TCR originated in a human donor with non-small cell lung cancer who had a partial response to radiotherapy plus ipilimumab. Some clones in this sample may be carry-over from other donors' samples. CDR3 amino acids: CASRSQFGGGGGETQYF. The CDR3 nucleotides read TGTGCCAGCAGGAGCCAATTCGGCGGGGGAGGAGGAGAGACCCAGTACTTC.